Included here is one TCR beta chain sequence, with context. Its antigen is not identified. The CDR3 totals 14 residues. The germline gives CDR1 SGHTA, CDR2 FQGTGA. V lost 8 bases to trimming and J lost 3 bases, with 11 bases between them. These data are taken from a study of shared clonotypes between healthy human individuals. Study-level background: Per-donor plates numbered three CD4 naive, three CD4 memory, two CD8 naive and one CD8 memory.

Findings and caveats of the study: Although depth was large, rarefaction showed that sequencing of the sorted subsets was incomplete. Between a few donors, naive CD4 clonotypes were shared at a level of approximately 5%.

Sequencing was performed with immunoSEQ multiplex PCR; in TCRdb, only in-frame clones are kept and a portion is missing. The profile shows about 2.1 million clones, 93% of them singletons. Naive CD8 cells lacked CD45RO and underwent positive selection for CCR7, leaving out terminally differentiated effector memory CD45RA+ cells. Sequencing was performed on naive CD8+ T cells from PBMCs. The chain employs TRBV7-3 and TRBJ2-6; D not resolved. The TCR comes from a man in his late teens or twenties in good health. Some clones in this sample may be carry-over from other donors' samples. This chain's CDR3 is CASSHGVGANVLTF. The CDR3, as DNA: TGTGCCAGCTCCCACGGCGTTGGGGCCAACGTCCTGACTTTC.